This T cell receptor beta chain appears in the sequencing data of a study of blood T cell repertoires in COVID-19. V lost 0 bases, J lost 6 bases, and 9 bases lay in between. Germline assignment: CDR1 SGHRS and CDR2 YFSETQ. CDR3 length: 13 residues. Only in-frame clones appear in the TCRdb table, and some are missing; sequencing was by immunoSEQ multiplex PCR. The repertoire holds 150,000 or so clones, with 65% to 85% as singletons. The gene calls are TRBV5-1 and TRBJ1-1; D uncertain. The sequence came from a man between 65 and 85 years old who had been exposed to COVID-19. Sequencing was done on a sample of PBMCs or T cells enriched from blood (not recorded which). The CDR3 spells CASSLGALAEAFF. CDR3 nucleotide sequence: TGCGCCAGCAGCTTGGGAGCCCTGGCTGAAGCTTTCTTT.